These 27 T cell receptor beta chains share one sample of origin, sequenced in a study of CD4 T cells in relation to SARS-CoV-2 and coronaviruses. TCRdb's copy holds only in-frame clones and misses some; the assay was immunoSEQ multiplex PCR. Here the sample spans some 42,000 clones, roughly 88% being singletons. The sample comprised memory CD4+ T cells from PBMCs. The receptors were gathered from an adult with COVID-19.

The chain has TRBV9 and TRBJ1-1, with D unclear. CDR3 length: 13 amino acids. The V gene's germline CDR1 is SGDLS and CDR2 YYNGEE. Trimming removed 0 bases at V and 2 bases at J, with 5 bases between. CDR3 sequence: CASSVDVNTEAFF. The CDR3 region has the DNA TGTGCCAGCAGCGTAGATGTAAACACTGAAGCTTTCTTT.

This rearrangement joins TRBV5-1 to TRBJ2-2; D not resolved. Trimming took 10 bases from V and 1 from J, leaving 14 bases between them. Germline V gene sequence: CDR1 SGHRS, CDR2 YFSETQ. This CDR3 contains 14 residues. CDR3 sequence reads: CACRTGLNTGELFF. The CDR3 nucleotides read TGCGCCTGCCGGACCGGGCTGAACACCGGGGAGCTGTTTTTT.

The rearrangement links TRBV19 to TRBJ2-2, with 8 bases that match TRBD1. V shed 10 bases, J shed 5 bases, and the junction held 3 bases outside the gene matches. Germline V gives CDR1 LNHDA, CDR2 SQIVND (reference sequence). The CDR3 consists of 12 residues. CDR3 sequence (DNA): TGTGCCACCGACAGGGGTACCGGGGAGCTGTTTTTT. Residues: CATDRGTGELFF.

This sequence joins TRBV7-2 and TRBJ2-1; D is possibly TRBD2 (5 bases). CDR3 size: 17 residues. Trimming shortened V by 0 bases and J by 0 bases, and 12 bases separated the two germline ends. CDR1 and CDR2 (germline): SGHTA, FQGNSA. In DNA form, the CDR3 reads TGTGCCAGCAGCTTAGCGCTAGTGCGGGCCTCCTACAATGAGCAGTTCTTC. Its translation: CASSLALVRASYNEQFF. The variable domain in full, completed from reference TRBV7-2 and TRBJ2-1, reads GAGVSQSPSNKVTEKGKDVELRCDPISGHTALYWYRQSLGQGLEFLIYFQGNSAPDKSGLPSDRFSAERTGGSVSTLTIQRTQQEDSAVYLCASSLALVRASYNEQFFGPGTRLTVL.

This clone occurred a few times. CDR3 amino acids: CASSSSQRGVGTDTQYF. The CDR3 coding sequence is TGTGCCAGCAGCTCGTCACAACGGGGGGTTGGCACAGATACGCAGTATTTT. This sequence joins TRBV11-2 and TRBJ2-3; 7 bases fit TRBD2. CDR1 is SGHAT, CDR2 FQNNGV, per germline. CDR3 size: 17 residues. Germline trimming cut 4 bases from V and 1 base from J; bases unmatched to any gene: 11.

In this sample, this clone turned up a few times. V gene TRBV2 combines with J gene TRBJ2-2, with D possibly TRBD1 on 5 matching bases. CDR1 is SNHLY and CDR2 is FYNNEI in the germline V gene. Trimming shortened V by 8 bases and J by 6 bases, and 10 bases separated the two germline ends. CDR3 length equals 12 residues. The CDR3 DNA is TGTGCCAGCGGGGCCCACTCCGGGGAGCTGTTTTTT. Its protein product is CASGAHSGELFF.

The chain combines TRBV3-1 (or the pseudogene TRBV3-2) with TRBJ1-5; no clear D. CDR1 is LGHDT, CDR2 YNNKEL, per germline (reference sequence). V was trimmed by 1 base and J by 9 bases, leaving 10 bases between them. The CDR3 covers 13 residues. The CDR3 sequence is CASSQAERRPQHF. CDR3 DNA sequence: TGTGCCAGCAGCCAAGCCGAGCGGCGGCCCCAGCATTTT.

This clone is a singleton in its sample. The rearrangement uses TRBV4-2 and TRBJ1-1, with TRBD1 as a possible D gene (6 bases). CDR3 length equals 16 residues. The germline V and J ends were trimmed by 0 bases and 3 bases, with 14 bases remaining between them. Germline values: CDR1 LGHNA, CDR2 YNFKEQ. The CDR3 DNA is TGTGCCAGCAGCCAAGATGGGGGGAGGGGGTACACTGAAGCTTTCTTT. Its protein is CASSQDGGRGYTEAFF.

V is TRBV9 and J is TRBJ2-1, with 7 bases fitting TRBD1. V gave up 0 bases and J gave up 2 bases; unmatched junction bases: 8. This CDR3 has 17 residues. Germline CDR1 reads SGDLS; CDR2 reads YYNGEE. CDR3 DNA: TGTGCCAGCAGCGTAGGGGGCCCGGGACAGACCTACAATGAGCAGTTCTTC. Its protein is CASSVGGPGQTYNEQFF.

V gene TRBV5-4 combines with J gene TRBJ2-3; D not resolved. V lost 1 base and J lost 4, with 4 bases in between. Germline V gene lookup returns CDR1 SGHNT and CDR2 YYREEE (reference sequence). CDR3 size: 12 residues. This CDR3 is CASSLLADTQYF. CDR3 in DNA: TGTGCCAGCAGCTTGCTGGCAGATACGCAGTATTTT.

The chain carries TRBV30 and TRBJ2-5, with TRBD2 identical over 7 bases. This CDR3 is built from 11 residues. Germline V gene sequence: CDR1 GTSNPN, CDR2 SVGIG (reference sequence). The junction had 1 base not matched to a gene; V was cut back by 5 bases and J by 4 bases. The CDR3 DNA reads as TGTGCCTGGGCGGGGGTAGAGACCCAGTACTTC. Its protein product is CAWAGVETQYF. The complete variable domain, with remaining parts taken from reference TRBV30 and TRBJ2-5, reads SQTIHQWPATLVQPVGSPLSLECTVEGTSNPNLYWYRQAAGRGLQLLFYSVGIGQISSEVPQNLSASRPQDRQFILSSKKLLLSDSGFYLCAWAGVETQYFGPGTRLLVL.

The chain couples TRBV5-1 to TRBJ1-3; D uncertain. Germline V CDR1 and CDR2: SGHRS, YFSETQ. Trimming removed 0 bases from V and 0 bases from J, with 7 bases in between. This CDR3 comprises 15 residues. This chain's CDR3 is CASSLEPHSGNTIYF. CDR3 DNA: TGCGCCAGCAGCTTGGAGCCTCACTCTGGAAACACCATATATTTT.

The CDR3 region has the DNA TGTGCCAGCAGCCAAGGGGGGCCGGGACTAGGTGGAAACACCATATATTTT. As protein: CASSQGGPGLGGNTIYF. The chain recombines TRBV4-2 with TRBJ1-3; perhaps TRBD1 as D (6 bases). The germline V gene has CDR1 LGHNA and CDR2 YNFKEQ. The CDR3 covers 17 residues. V shed 1 base and J shed 3 bases, with 16 bases lying between them.

The chain couples TRBV9 to TRBJ2-2; D call uncertain. The V and J ends lost 4 bases and 7 bases respectively, with 8 bases between them. CDR3 length: 12 amino acids. Germline V lookup: CDR1 SGDLS, CDR2 YYNGEE. DNA for the CDR3: TGTGCCAGCAGCCCTGACTTCGGGGAGCTGTTTTTT. Its translation is CASSPDFGELFF.

This clone was detected once. In DNA, the CDR3 is TGTGCCAGCAGGGGACAATCCTACGAGCAGTACTTC. Amino acids: CASRGQSYEQYF. The chain combines TRBV11-1 with TRBJ2-7; maybe TRBD1 (6 bases). This CDR3 has 12 amino acids. Trimming removed 6 bases at V and 1 base at J, with 7 bases between. Germline values: CDR1 SGHAT, CDR2 FQDESV (reference sequence).

The V and J genes are TRBV19 and TRBJ2-1, with 11 bases that match TRBD2. Germline V lookup: CDR1 LNHDA, CDR2 SQIVND (reference sequence). The CDR3 has 16 residues. V lost 5 bases, J lost 7 bases, and 10 bases stayed unmatched. In DNA, the CDR3 is TGTGCCAGTAGTGCGAATAGCGGGGGGGCGAAAAATGAGCAGTTCTTC. The encoded protein is CASSANSGGAKNEQFF. The full variable domain, with the rest looked up from reference TRBV19 and TRBJ2-1, is DGGITQSPKYLFRKEGQNVTLSCEQNLNHDAMYWYRQDPGQGLRLIYYSQIVNDFQKGDIAEGYSVSREKKESFPLTVTSAQKNPTAFYLCASSANSGGAKNEQFFGPGTRLTVL.

The chain has TRBV19 and TRBJ2-2; unclear D gene. CDR1 LNHDA and CDR2 SQIVND come from the germline V gene (reference sequence). The CDR3 totals 14 residues. With 1 base removed from V and 6 bases from J, the gap between germline ends came to 9 bases. In nucleotides, the CDR3 is TGTGCCAGTAGTATAGGCTCAGGCTCCGGGGAGCTGTTTTTT. Its protein is CASSIGSGSGELFF. Full variable domain (outside the CDR3, taken from reference TRBV19 and TRBJ2-2): DGGITQSPKYLFRKEGQNVTLSCEQNLNHDAMYWYRQDPGQGLRLIYYSQIVNDFQKGDIAEGYSVSREKKESFPLTVTSAQKNPTAFYLCASSIGSGSGELFFGEGSRLTVL.

The V and J genes are TRBV28 and TRBJ2-7; D remains ambiguous. Germline-derived CDR1 and CDR2 are MDHEN and SYDVKM. The CDR3 is 15 amino acids. Deletions cut 4 bases from V and 2 bases from J, with 15 bases between. CDR3 sequence reads: CASSSTGLATYEQYF. CDR3 in DNA: TGTGCCAGCAGTTCGACTGGGCTGGCGACCTACGAGCAGTACTTC.

The chain couples TRBV7-9 to TRBJ2-2; TRBD2 might be the D (6 bases). V dropped 0 bases and J dropped 1 base, with 15 bases sitting between them. In germline, CDR1 is SEHNR, CDR2 FQNEAQ (reference sequence). The CDR3 runs to 18 residues. The CDR3 region is CASSLAVGLAKNTGELFF. The CDR3 DNA reads TGTGCCAGCAGCTTAGCAGTTGGGCTAGCGAAGAACACCGGGGAGCTGTTTTTT. Combining the CDR3 with reference TRBV7-9 and TRBJ2-2 gives the whole variable domain DTGVSQNPRHKITKRGQNVTFRCDPISEHNRLYWYRQTLGQGPEFLTYFQNEAQLEKSRLLSDRFSAERPKGSFSTLEIQRTEQGDSAMYLCASSLAVGLAKNTGELFFGEGSRLTVL.

The CDR3 sequence: CASSEQGSHYGYTF. The CDR3, as DNA: TGTGCCAGCAGTGAACAGGGCTCCCACTATGGCTACACCTTC. V usage is TRBV2 and J usage is TRBJ1-2, with D possibly being TRBD1 (5 bases). Germline V gene lookup returns CDR1 SNHLY and CDR2 FYNNEI. CDR3 size: 14 residues. Trimming took 2 bases from V and 3 from J, leaving 10 bases between them.

This chain joins TRBV7-9 and TRBJ2-3; the D is unclear. The length of the CDR3 is 14 residues. The germline CDR1 and CDR2 sequences are SEHNR and FQNEAQ (reference sequence). V shed 3 bases and J shed 2 bases, with 9 bases lying between them. CDR3: CASSFSSLTDTQYF. DNA of the CDR3: TGTGCCAGCAGCTTTTCGAGCCTCACAGATACGCAGTATTTT.

This clone was picked up one time. The chain combines TRBV11-2 with TRBJ2-7; no definite D call. Per the germline V gene, CDR1 is SGHAT and CDR2 is FQNNGV. This CDR3 is 15 amino acids long. Trimming took off 0 bases at V and 5 bases at J, with 14 bases between the two ends. The CDR3 loop is CASSLEQFNGHEQYF. In nucleotides, the CDR3 is TGTGCCAGCAGCTTAGAACAATTCAATGGGCACGAGCAGTACTTC. The full variable domain, completed using reference TRBV11-2 and TRBJ2-7, is EAGVAQSPRYKIIEKRQSVAFWCNPISGHATLYWYQQILGQGPKLLIQFQNNGVVDDSQLPKDRFSAERLKGVDSTLKIQPAKLEDSAVYLCASSLEQFNGHEQYFGPGTRLTVT.

The gene calls are TRBV28 and TRBJ2-7, with D tentatively TRBD1 (6 bases). The CDR3 has 17 residues. V lost 2 bases and J 2 bases, leaving 19 bases between the germline ends. Germline CDR1 is MDHEN and CDR2 is SYDVKM. CDR3 nucleotide sequence: TGTGCCAGCAGTTTACTCCCGACAGGCCTTCAAACCTACGAGCAGTACTTC. Encoded protein: CASSLLPTGLQTYEQYF.

The rearrangement joins TRBV10-1 to TRBJ2-2; D is possibly TRBD1 (5 bases). Germline loops: CDR1 WNHNN, CDR2 SYGVQD (reference sequence). The CDR3 consists of 15 residues. V was shortened by 4 bases and J by 3 bases, with 12 bases between the two germline ends. The CDR3 region has the DNA TGCGCCAGCAGTGGAAGGGGTCGGGACACCGGGGAGCTGTTTTTT. It codes for CASSGRGRDTGELFF.

The chain employs TRBV9 and TRBJ2-1; D remains ambiguous. This CDR3 is 12 amino acids long. V lost 2 bases, J lost 6 bases, and 6 bases lay in between. CDR1 is SGDLS and CDR2 is YYNGEE in the germline V gene. The CDR3: CASSVPSNEQFF. The DNA for the CDR3 is TGTGCCAGCAGCGTCCCCTCCAATGAGCAGTTCTTC.

The rearrangement uses TRBV5-1 and TRBJ2-2, with no clear D. CDR1 and CDR2 (germline): SGHRS, YFSETQ. This CDR3 is built from 16 residues. Trimming pared 0 bases from V and 4 bases from J, leaving 13 bases between. CDR3 DNA sequence: TGCGCCAGCAGCTTGGATGCCACGCGAGGCACCGGGGAGCTGTTTTTT. The encoded protein is CASSLDATRGTGELFF.

This clone has a single count. This chain joins TRBV28 and TRBJ2-7; tentatively, D is TRBD1 (7 bases). The CDR3 has 16 residues. CDR1 and CDR2 (germline): MDHEN, SYDVKM. Between the trimmed V and J ends, which lost 7 bases and 2 bases, there was a span of 21 bases. In nucleotides, the CDR3 is TGTGCCAGCACCTTAGGCGGGGTAGGGGGCCCCTACGAGCAGTACTTC. This encodes CASTLGGVGGPYEQYF.